This TCR beta chain was documented in a study of T cell responses to AZD1222 COVID-19 vaccine (TCRdb year 2021). About the study as a whole: A total of about 230 trial participants underwent TCR sequencing, of whom nearly 210 received two doses of AZD1222 and some 26 received two doses of the MenACWY control vaccine. Trial participants were enrolled into age subgroups of 18-55, 56-69 and 70-plus years, which contained around 150, 29 and 61 TCR-sequenced participants, respectively.

From cysteine to phenylalanine, the CDR3 is 16 amino acids long. Of all the DNA, just the CDR3 is kept, 48 bases in frame from base 1. V trim: 3 bases; J trim: 1 base; unmatched bases: 5. CDR1 and CDR2, looked up from the germline V gene (reference sequence), are LNHNV and YYDKDF. General findings and caveats noted by the study authors: Participants were mostly white British and included more females than males, and it was suggested by the authors that clonal diversity may have been underestimated. Because no day 14 peak-response samples were available, the repertoires could be characterized only after the peak T cell response. After two AZD1222 doses, spike-specific TCR breadth and depth were significantly higher than at day 0 and than in MenACWY recipients. The vaccine-associated CD4 TCRs covered the entire spike protein, and the dominant responses fell in regions 160-218 and 743-854. The 56-69-year group was small, and its depth increase did not reach significance, likely because of low power. Epitopes outside the regions mutated in the B.1.351 and B.1.1.7 variants were reportedly recognized by nearly half of the unique spike-specific TCRs. Only five to seven AZD1222 recipients were SARS-CoV-2 seropositive at baseline, limiting conclusions about previously exposed vaccinees.

The CDR3 regions of human TCRbeta chains were analyzed by immunosequencing. For the original study's pipeline: Repertoire TCRs were matched against a reference library of SARS-CoV-2-specific TCRs generated with the MIRA antigen-specificity platform. Breadth was defined as the fraction of unique TCRs that were SARS-CoV-2-associated, and depth was defined as the fraction of total T cells that were SARS-CoV-2-associated. Using the MIRA data, each spike-specific TCR was assigned both to the spike region to which the TCR was reactive and to a CD4 or CD8 class. Log10-transformed breadth and depth values were compared by one-way ANOVA with Sidak's multiple comparisons tests. The table was pulled from immuneACCESS by TCRdb, which kept in-frame rearrangements only. Such tables lose some clones; where checked, under half of the loss comes from unresolved V genes, and the rest has no known cause. V and J calls and clone size are those listed in that table; D and trimming were worked out from the DNA. Here the sample has approximately 130,000 clones; approximately 85% occur a single time. The top ten clonotypes cover under 8% of the sample.

The time point label for this specimen denotes: about 28 days (+/-7) after the second vaccine dose. The sample's treatment or condition label, in plain terms: meningococcal conjugate vaccine given as trial control. The vaccinee samples were drawn from two UK trials, COV001 and COV002, one of which was a single-blind randomized controlled phase 2/3 trial testing AZD1222 (ChAdOx1 nCoV-19) in healthy adults. For TCRbeta chain sequencing, PBMC samples from trial participants were taken at day 0 and at day 28 after the second dose. Remarks on this clone: There is no known antigen for this receptor. Base qualities are not provided; no much larger clone lies one nucleotide away.

This sequence uses TRBV15 and TRBJ1-4, with 7 bases aligning to TRBD1. This TCR was recovered from an adult who received the MenACWY meningococcal vaccine as a control. This sample comprised peripheral blood, obtained 28 days after the second dose of the MenACWY control vaccine. The sequence in DNA is TGTGCCACCAGCAGGGGACAGTCGGGAACTAATGAAAAACTGTTTTTT. Translation gives CATSRGQSGTNEKLFF.